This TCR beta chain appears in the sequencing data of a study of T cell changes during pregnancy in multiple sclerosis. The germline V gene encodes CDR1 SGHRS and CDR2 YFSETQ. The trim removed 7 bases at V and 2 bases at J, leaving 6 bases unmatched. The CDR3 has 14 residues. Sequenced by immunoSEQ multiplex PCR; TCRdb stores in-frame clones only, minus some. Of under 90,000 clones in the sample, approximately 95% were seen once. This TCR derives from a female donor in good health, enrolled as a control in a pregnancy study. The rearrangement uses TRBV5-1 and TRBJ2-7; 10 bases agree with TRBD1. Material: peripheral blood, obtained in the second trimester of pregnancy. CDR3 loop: CASGGGQGTYEQYF. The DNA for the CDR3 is TGCGCCAGCGGAGGGGGACAGGGGACCTACGAGCAGTACTTC.